The source of this TCR beta chain is a study of CD8 T cells in ankylosing spondylitis. Study-wide results and limits: Disease-linked clones reportedly showed significant enrichment in matched ankylosing spondylitis synovial fluid. What seemed typical of ankylosing spondylitis blood was a TCR beta motif built from under 10 highly homologous variants.

The CDR3 length is 15 residues. Germline values: CDR1 SGHDT, CDR2 YYEEEE. V shed 3 bases and J 5 bases; nucleotides not matched to a gene: 9. By quantitative 5'-RACE with molecular barcodes, the TCR beta libraries were made. TCRdb independently ran MiXCR on the 5' RACE reads; one entry per CDR3 protein. The sample yields 250,000 or so distinct CDR3 sequences, about 24% seen once. This clonotype occurred a few times. Its antigen is unknown. This chain links TRBV5-6 with TRBJ2-3; 7 nucleotides align to TRBD1. Sequencing input: blood, either unsorted or a sorted T cell fraction (not recorded which). This sequence was found in a male donor with ankylosing spondylitis or in good health (not recorded which). CDR3 loop: CASSSRTGRGDTQYF. The CDR3 DNA is TGTGCCAGCAGCTCGAGGACAGGACGGGGAGATACGCAGTATTTT.